This entry concerns a single TCR beta chain. The data belong to a study of blood T cell repertoires in COVID-19. Trimming stripped 1 base from V and 5 bases from J, with 6 bases between. This CDR3 has 13 residues. Germline CDR1 is MGHRA and CDR2 is YSYEKL. Produced via immunoSEQ multiplex PCR; TCRdb's table is partial and in-frame only. The data hold a few hundred thousand clones, with over 75% observed a single time. The clonotype comes from a woman aged 50 to 60 with acute or convalescent COVID-19. The chain recombines TRBV4-1 with TRBJ2-1; D unclear. The specimen was peripheral blood. The CDR3 is CASSQVGDNEQFF. Written as DNA, the CDR3 is TGCGCCAGCAGCCAAGTTGGAGACAATGAGCAGTTCTTC.